Described below is a single T cell receptor beta chain sequence and its context. The record originates from a study of blood T cell repertoires in COVID-19. Study-level information: Samples came from the United States, Italy and Spain, spanning acute and convalescent COVID-19. PBMCs, B-cell-depleted T cells, or T cells were the source of the cDNA or gDNA that made up the material.

This CDR3 spans 13 amino acids. CDR1 SQVTM and CDR2 ANQGSEA come from the germline V gene. J lost 7 bases, V lost 3 bases, and 7 bases had no gene match. In the original analysis: Estimation of nucleated cell counts relied on the amplification of reference gene primers. Method: immunoSEQ multiplex PCR; TCRdb's copy keeps in-frame clones and lacks some. V, J and clone size derive from that table, while D and trimming were established from the DNA sequence. The sample holds tens of thousands of clones; around 88% are singletons and the top ten take 6% to 7.5%. The source material was peripheral blood. The receptor comes from an elderly woman with acute or convalescent COVID-19. V gene TRBV29-1 combines with J gene TRBJ1-2, with TRBD1 matching over 8 bases. In DNA form, the CDR3 reads TGCAGCGTTGACGTAGGACAGGGAGGTGGCTACACCTTC. Protein: CSVDVGQGGGYTF.